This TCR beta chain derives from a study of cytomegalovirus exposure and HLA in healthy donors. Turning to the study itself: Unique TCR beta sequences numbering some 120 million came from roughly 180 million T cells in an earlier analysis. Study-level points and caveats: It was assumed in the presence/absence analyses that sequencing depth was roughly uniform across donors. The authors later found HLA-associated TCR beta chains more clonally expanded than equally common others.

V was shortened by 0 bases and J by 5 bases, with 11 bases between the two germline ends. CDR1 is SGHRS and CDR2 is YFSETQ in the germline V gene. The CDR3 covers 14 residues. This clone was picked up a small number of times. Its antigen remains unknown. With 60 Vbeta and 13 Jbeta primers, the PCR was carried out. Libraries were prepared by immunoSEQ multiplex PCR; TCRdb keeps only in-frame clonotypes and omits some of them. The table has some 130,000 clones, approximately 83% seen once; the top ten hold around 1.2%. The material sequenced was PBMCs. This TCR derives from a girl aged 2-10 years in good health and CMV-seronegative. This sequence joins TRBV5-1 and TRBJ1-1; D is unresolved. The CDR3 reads CASSLDPDGTEAFF. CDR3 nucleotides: TGCGCCAGCAGCTTGGACCCCGACGGGACTGAAGCTTTCTTT.